Below, 14 T cell receptor beta chains from the same sample are listed, as sequenced in a study of molecular identifiers for immune sequencing clone quantification. MiXCR was run by TCRdb on the PCR reads, yielding one entry per CDR3 protein. The sample includes 550,000 to 750,000 distinct CDR3 sequences, nearly 20% seen only once; the top ten take around 0.9%. The sample consisted of naive CD8+ T cells from blood, with Jurkat cell RNA spiked in. Specified subset: FACS-sorted CD8+CD4-CCR7+CD45RA+ naive T cells. All receptors derive from a human donor in good health. Some libraries in this study had Jurkat cell RNA spiked in.

There are many counts of this clonotype. The chain recombines TRBV9 with TRBJ2-1; D is ambiguous. Germline CDR1 reads SGDLS; CDR2 reads YYNGEE. Trimming stripped 0 bases from V and 9 bases from J, with 7 bases between. The CDR3 is made up of 12 amino acids. The CDR3 sequence is CASSVGVSEQFF. The CDR3 DNA follows: TGTGCCAGCAGCGTAGGGGTTAGTGAGCAGTTCTTC.

In regard to this clonotype: A much more abundant neighbour one base away suggests this may be a read error. The chain joins TRBV12-3 or TRBV12-4 to TRBJ2-3, with D perhaps assigned TRBD1 or TRBD2 (6 bases each). V was pared by 4 bases and J by 2 bases, with 10 bases between. The CDR3 runs 14 residues. The CDR3 DNA is TGTGCCAGCAGTTCTAGGGGGGCCACAGATACGCAGTATTTT. Translation: CASSSRGATDTQYF.

The CDR3 reads CASSLIEGGSTEAFF. The CDR3 DNA sequence: TGTGCCAGCAGTTTAATCGAGGGGGGGAGTACTGAAGCTTTCTTT. The chain carries TRBV27 and TRBJ1-1; TRBD1 is a possible D gene (6 bases). The germline gives CDR1 MNHEY, CDR2 SMNVEV (reference sequence). The V gene lost 2 bases and the J gene lost 5 bases, with 15 bases spanning the gap. The CDR3 loop spans 15 amino acids.

This clonotype was seen many times. The chain has TRBV30 and TRBJ2-7, with D maybe TRBD1 (5 bases). The CDR3 covers 14 residues. The germline gives CDR1 GTSNPN, CDR2 SVGIG (reference sequence). Trimming took 0 bases from V and 3 from J, leaving 12 bases between them. CDR3 sequence: CAWSVSGAIYEQYF. The CDR3 DNA is TGTGCCTGGAGTGTATCTGGGGCTATCTACGAGCAGTACTTC.

This clonotype was observed at least ten times. The genes are TRBV15 and TRBJ1-1; unclear D gene. Trimming removed 0 bases from V and 7 bases from J, with 15 bases in between. CDR3 length: 15 amino acids. Germline lookup yields CDR1 LNHNV and CDR2 YYDKDF (reference sequence). The CDR3 DNA follows: TGTGCCACCAGCAGAGATTTGGGTTTGGTGAATGAAGCTTTCTTT. Translation: CATSRDLGLVNEAFF.

Notes on this clonotype: This may be a read error, as it is one base from a much larger clone. The chain carries TRBV27 and TRBJ1-2, with D possibly matching TRBD1 (5 bases). Germline V gene lookup returns CDR1 MNHEY and CDR2 SMNVEV (reference sequence). The CDR3 extends over 15 amino acids. DNA of the CDR3: TGTGCCAGCAGTCCGACAGTTAAAGCTAACAATGGCTACACCTTC. Amino acids: CASSPTVKANNGYTF.

The sample holds many counts of this clonotype. V and J are TRBV7-8 and TRBJ2-3; 8 bases agree with TRBD2. With 3 bases clipped from V and 4 bases from J, the junction kept 3 bases outside the gene matches. Germline CDR1 and CDR2: SGHVS and FQNEAQ. This CDR3 comprises 14 residues. The CDR3 DNA reads as TGTGCCAGCAGCTTGGTGACTAGCGCAGATACGCAGTATTTT. Amino acid sequence: CASSLVTSADTQYF.

Ten or more counts support this clonotype. J is TRBJ2-7 and V is TRBV30, with D tentatively TRBD1 (6 bases). The length of the CDR3 is 14 residues. CDR1 and CDR2 from the germline V gene are GTSNPN and SVGIG (reference sequence). Trimming took off 2 bases at V and 2 bases at J, with 13 bases between the two ends. CDR3 region: CAWSRTVWPYEQYF. CDR3 DNA sequence: TGTGCCTGGAGTAGGACAGTCTGGCCCTACGAGCAGTACTTC. The full variable domain, its missing parts supplied by reference TRBV30 and TRBJ2-7, is SQTIHQWPATLVQPVGSPLSLECTVEGTSNPNLYWYRQAAGRGLQLLFYSVGIGQISSEVPQNLSASRPQDRQFILSSKKLLLSDSGFYLCAWSRTVWPYEQYFGPGTRLTVT.

As for this clonotype: A much larger clone is a single base away; this may be a read error. In nucleotides, the CDR3 is TGTGCCAGCAGCCGATTGGGGGGGACAGGGCCCCCTTTGAACACTGAAGCTTTCTTT. It codes for CASSRLGGTGPPLNTEAFF. The chain has TRBV16 and TRBJ1-1; 9 bases agree with TRBD1. Trimming removed 4 bases from V and 0 bases from J; junction bases left unmatched: 15. The CDR3 runs 19 residues. CDR1 KGHSY and CDR2 FQNENV come from the germline V gene.

The gene calls are TRBV3-1 and TRBJ2-7, with 8 bases matching TRBD1. The CDR3 runs 16 residues. V lost 0 bases and J lost 5; bases outside the gene matches: 9. Germline CDR1 and CDR2: LGHDT and YNNKEL (reference sequence). The CDR3 bases are TGTGCCAGCAGCCAAGATCTTGGCCAGGGGGCGGACGAGCAGTACTTC. This translates into CASSQDLGQGADEQYF.

This clonotype has ten or more counts. The chain uses TRBV28 and TRBJ1-5; 8 positions agree with TRBD1. CDR1 is MDHEN and CDR2 is SYDVKM in the germline V gene. The CDR3 spans 15 residues. Trimming at V came to 6 bases and at J to 6 bases, leaving 10 bases not matched to a gene. The CDR3: CASRITGGGGQPQHF. CDR3 nucleotide sequence: TGTGCCAGCAGGATTACAGGGGGAGGCGGTCAGCCCCAGCATTTT.

Turning to this clonotype: Possible read error: a much larger clone is one base away. The genes are TRBV24-1 and TRBJ2-2; possible D gene TRBD1, 5 bases. Germline lookup yields CDR1 KGHDR and CDR2 SFDVKD. The CDR3 consists of 15 residues. The V gene lost 1 base and the J gene lost 6 bases, with 11 bases spanning the gap. As DNA, the CDR3 is TGTGCCACCAGTGATTTTTTGGAAGGGGCCGGGGAGCTGTTTTTT. Protein sequence: CATSDFLEGAGELFF.

This clonotype was found many times. The gene calls are TRBV29-1 and TRBJ2-5; D remains unclear. The CDR3 totals 11 residues. The germline V and J ends were trimmed by 2 bases and 4 bases, with 5 bases remaining between them. Germline V lookup: CDR1 SQVTM, CDR2 ANQGSEA. The CDR3 loop reads CSVEQPETQYF. The CDR3 nucleotides read TGCAGCGTTGAACAGCCAGAGACCCAGTACTTC.

This clonotype appeared a few times. The J gene is TRBJ2-1, the V gene TRBV7-9; possibly TRBD2 for D (5 bases). Germline values: CDR1 SEHNR, CDR2 FQNEAQ (reference sequence). V was cut by 5 bases and J by 3 bases, with 11 bases left in between. The CDR3 runs 14 residues. CDR3 nucleotide sequence: TGTGCCAGCAGCCTGTCGGGAATCTACAATGAGCAGTTCTTC. It is translated as CASSLSGIYNEQFF.